This T cell receptor beta chain was recorded in a study of T cell repertoires in cytomegalovirus infection. Study background: HLA-B-restricted CMV epitopes that are well studied, plus recently identified HLA-C-restricted ones, were used by the study. Public TCR beta signatures marked donors with CMV infection and the matching HLA.

The table lists this clonotype with a few counts. The antigen is undetermined. Each CDR3 protein gets one entry after TCRdb re-called the reads with MiXCR. Of approximately 300,000 distinct CDR3 sequences in the sample, about 27% are singletons; the top ten hold around 18%. Findings and limits, study-wide: There were HLA-C-restricted CMV-specific TCR beta clonotypes dominating the ex vivo response. Individuals carrying CMV plus the relevant HLA were identified by cumulative frequency of public TCR beta families.

The CDR3 consists of 15 residues. Germline loops: CDR1 SGHVS, CDR2 FNYEAQ. The germline V and J ends were trimmed by 1 base and 5 bases, with 15 bases remaining between them. Material: cultured PBMCs, obtained from culture after CMV antigen stimulation. The sequence was obtained from a human donor in good health (CMV status not recorded). Some clones in this sample may be carry-over from other donors' samples. The chain joins TRBV7-6 to TRBJ2-7, with D possibly called TRBD1 or TRBD2 (5 bases each). The CDR3 sequence: CASSLGWGSRDEQYF. The DNA of the CDR3 is TGTGCCAGCAGCTTAGGATGGGGGTCCCGAGACGAGCAGTACTTC.